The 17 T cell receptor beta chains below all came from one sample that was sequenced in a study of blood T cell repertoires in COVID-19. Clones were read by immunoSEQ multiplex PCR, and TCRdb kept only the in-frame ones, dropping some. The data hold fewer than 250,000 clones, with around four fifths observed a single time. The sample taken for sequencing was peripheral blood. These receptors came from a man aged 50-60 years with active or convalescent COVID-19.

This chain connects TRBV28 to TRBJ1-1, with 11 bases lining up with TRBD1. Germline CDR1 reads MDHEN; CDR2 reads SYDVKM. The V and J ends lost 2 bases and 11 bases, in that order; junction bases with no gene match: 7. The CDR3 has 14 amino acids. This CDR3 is CASSLAGQGAQAFF. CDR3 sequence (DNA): TGTGCCAGCAGTTTAGCCGGACAGGGGGCCCAGGCTTTCTTT.

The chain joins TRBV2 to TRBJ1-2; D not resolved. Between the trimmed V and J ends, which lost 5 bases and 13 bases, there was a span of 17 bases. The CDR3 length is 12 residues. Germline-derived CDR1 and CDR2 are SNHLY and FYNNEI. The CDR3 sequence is CASSQIREFPTF. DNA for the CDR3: TGTGCCAGCAGTCAAATCCGGGAATTCCCCACCTTC. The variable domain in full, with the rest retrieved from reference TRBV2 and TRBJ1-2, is EPEVTQTPSHQVTQMGQEVILRCVPISNHLYFYWYRQILGQKVEFLVSFYNNEISEKSEIFDDQFSVERPDGSNFTLKIRSTKLEDSAMYFCASSQIREFPTFGSGTRLTVV.

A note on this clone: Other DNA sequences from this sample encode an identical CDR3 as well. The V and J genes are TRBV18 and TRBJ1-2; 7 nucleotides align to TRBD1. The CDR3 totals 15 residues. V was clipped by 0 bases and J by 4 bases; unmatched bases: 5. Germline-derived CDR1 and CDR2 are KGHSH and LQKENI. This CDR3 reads CASSPPRAGGYGYTF. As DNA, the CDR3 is TGTGCCAGCTCACCACCCCGCGCAGGGGGCTATGGCTACACCTTC.

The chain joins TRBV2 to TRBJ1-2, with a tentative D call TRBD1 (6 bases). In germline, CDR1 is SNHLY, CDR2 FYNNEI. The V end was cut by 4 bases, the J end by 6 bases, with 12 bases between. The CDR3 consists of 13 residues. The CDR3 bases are TGTGCCAGCAGTGGTAACAGGGCGGATGGCTACACCTTC. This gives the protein CASSGNRADGYTF.

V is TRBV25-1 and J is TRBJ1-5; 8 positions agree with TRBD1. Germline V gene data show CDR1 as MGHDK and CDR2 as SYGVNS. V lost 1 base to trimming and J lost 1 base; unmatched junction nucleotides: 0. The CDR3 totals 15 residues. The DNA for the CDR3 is TGTGCCAGCAGTGAATCAGGGGGCAGCAATCAGCCCCAGCATTTT. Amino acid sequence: CASSESGGSNQPQHF.

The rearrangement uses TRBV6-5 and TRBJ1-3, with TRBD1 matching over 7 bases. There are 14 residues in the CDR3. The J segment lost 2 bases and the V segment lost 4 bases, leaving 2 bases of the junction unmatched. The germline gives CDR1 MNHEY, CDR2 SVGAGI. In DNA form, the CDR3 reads TGTGCCAGCAGTTCCGACAGGGCTGGAAACACCATATATTTT. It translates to CASSSDRAGNTIYF.

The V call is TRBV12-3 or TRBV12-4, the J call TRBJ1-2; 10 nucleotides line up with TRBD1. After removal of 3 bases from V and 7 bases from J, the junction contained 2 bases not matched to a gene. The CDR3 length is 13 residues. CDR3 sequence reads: CASSFGTGVGYTF. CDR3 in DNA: TGTGCCAGCAGTTTCGGGACAGGGGTTGGCTACACCTTC.

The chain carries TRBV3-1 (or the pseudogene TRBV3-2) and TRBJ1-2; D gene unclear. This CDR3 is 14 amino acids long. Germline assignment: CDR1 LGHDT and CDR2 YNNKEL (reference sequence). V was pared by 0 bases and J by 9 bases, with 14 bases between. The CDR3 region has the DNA TGTGCCAGCAGCCAAGATCCTACAGACCCCAGCTACACCTTC. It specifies CASSQDPTDPSYTF.

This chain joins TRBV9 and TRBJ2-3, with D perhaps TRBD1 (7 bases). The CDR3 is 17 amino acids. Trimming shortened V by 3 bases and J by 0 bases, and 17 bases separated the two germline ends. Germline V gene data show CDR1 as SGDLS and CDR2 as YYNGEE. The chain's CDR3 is CASSATPGGGSTDTQYF. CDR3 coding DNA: TGTGCCAGCAGCGCTACCCCAGGGGGAGGTAGCACAGATACGCAGTATTTT.

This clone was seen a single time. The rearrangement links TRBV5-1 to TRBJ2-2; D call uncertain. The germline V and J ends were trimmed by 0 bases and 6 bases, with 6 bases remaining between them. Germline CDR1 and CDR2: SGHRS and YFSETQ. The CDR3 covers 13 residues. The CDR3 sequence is CASSLEQPGELFF. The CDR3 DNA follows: TGCGCCAGCAGCTTGGAACAGCCCGGGGAGCTGTTTTTT.

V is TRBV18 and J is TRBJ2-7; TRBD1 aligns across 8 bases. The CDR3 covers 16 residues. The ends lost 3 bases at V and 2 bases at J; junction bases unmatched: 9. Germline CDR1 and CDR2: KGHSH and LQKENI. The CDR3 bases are TGTGCCAGCTCACCTTTTGGACAGGGTACCACCTACGAGCAGTACTTC. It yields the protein CASSPFGQGTTYEQYF.

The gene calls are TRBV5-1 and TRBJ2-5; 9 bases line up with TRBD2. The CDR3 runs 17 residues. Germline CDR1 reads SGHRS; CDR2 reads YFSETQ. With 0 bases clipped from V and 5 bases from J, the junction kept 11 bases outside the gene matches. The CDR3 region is CASSLVGGGAPGETQYF. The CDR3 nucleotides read TGCGCCAGCAGCTTGGTTGGCGGGGGGGCCCCCGGGGAGACCCAGTACTTC.

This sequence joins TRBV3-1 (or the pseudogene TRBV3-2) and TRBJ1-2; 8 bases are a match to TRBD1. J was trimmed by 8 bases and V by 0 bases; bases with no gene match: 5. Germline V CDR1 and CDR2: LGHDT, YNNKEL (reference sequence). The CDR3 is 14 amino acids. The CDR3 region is CASSQEFRGRGYTF. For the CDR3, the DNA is TGTGCCAGCAGCCAAGAGTTCAGGGGGCGAGGCTACACCTTC.

The CDR3 nucleotides read TGTGCCAGCAGTTCTACAGGGTTTGGAAACACCATATATTTT. Amino acids: CASSSTGFGNTIYF. The genes are TRBV6-5 and TRBJ1-3, with a weak D call TRBD1 (6 bases). Germline V gives CDR1 MNHEY, CDR2 SVGAGI. This CDR3 contains 14 residues. The ends were cut back, 4 bases at V and 3 bases at J, with 10 bases in the middle.

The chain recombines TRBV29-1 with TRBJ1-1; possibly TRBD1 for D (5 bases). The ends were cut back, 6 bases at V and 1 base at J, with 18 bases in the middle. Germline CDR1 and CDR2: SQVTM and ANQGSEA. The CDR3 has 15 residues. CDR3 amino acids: CSVGFREGWNTEAFF. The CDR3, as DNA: TGCAGCGTCGGATTCAGGGAAGGCTGGAACACTGAAGCTTTCTTT.

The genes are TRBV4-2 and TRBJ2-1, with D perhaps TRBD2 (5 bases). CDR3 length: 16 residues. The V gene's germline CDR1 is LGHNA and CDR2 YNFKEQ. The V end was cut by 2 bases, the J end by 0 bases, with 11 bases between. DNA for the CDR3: TGTGCCAGCAGCCAATTAAGCGGACTCTCCTACAATGAGCAGTTCTTC. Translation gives CASSQLSGLSYNEQFF.

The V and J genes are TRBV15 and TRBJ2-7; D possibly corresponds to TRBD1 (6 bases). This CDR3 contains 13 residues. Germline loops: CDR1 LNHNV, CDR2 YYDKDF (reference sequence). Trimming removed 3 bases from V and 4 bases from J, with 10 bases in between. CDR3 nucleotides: TGTGCCACCAGCAGGACAGGTCCATACGAGCAGTACTTC. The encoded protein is CATSRTGPYEQYF.